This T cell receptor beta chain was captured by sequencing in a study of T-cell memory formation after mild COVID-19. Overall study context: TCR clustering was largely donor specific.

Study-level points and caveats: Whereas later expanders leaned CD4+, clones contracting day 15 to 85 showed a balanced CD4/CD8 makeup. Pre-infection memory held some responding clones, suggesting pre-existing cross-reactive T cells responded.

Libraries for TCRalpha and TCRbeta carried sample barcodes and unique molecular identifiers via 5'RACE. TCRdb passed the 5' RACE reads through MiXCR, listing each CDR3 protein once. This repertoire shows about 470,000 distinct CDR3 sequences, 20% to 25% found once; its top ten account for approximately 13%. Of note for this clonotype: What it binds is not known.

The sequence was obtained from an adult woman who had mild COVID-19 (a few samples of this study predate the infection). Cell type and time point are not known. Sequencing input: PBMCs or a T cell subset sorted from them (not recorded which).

The CDR3 nucleotides read TGTGCCAGCAGCCTAGACTTCTCCTACAATGAGCAGTTCTTC. Encoded protein: CASSLDFSYNEQFF. V is TRBV12-3 or TRBV12-4 and J is TRBJ2-1, with D uncertain. Deletions cut 6 bases from V and 0 bases from J, with 9 bases between. CDR3 length: 14 residues.